This T cell receptor beta chain was identified during a study of patients and donors after allogeneic stem cell transplantation. Germline V gene data show CDR1 as LGHDT and CDR2 as YNNKEL (reference sequence). This CDR3 spans 14 amino acids. The V end was cut by 0 bases, the J end by 8 bases, with 11 bases between. TCRdb re-derived calls from the RT-PCR reads in MiXCR, one entry per CDR3 protein. Among thousands of distinct CDR3 sequences, 20% to 25% were seen once, and the ten largest hold 15% to 20%. The sequenced sample consisted of blood, either unsorted or a sorted T cell fraction (not recorded which). The chain carries TRBV3-1 and TRBJ2-1; D remains unclear. The receptor was derived from a human donor who was either an allogeneic HSCT recipient or a stem cell or donor lymphocyte infusion donor (not recorded which). It is not recorded whose cells these are; they may come from a transplant donor. The CDR3 protein is CASSQETHFDEQFF. CDR3 DNA: TGTGCCAGCAGCCAAGAGACTCATTTTGATGAGCAGTTCTTC.